The sequence of this TCR beta chain was determined in a study of T cell repertoires in cytomegalovirus infection. Study details: Both CMV infection and a matching HLA type were indicated by public TCR beta signatures. Study-wide findings and caveats: Dominating the ex vivo response were HLA-C-restricted CMV-specific TCR beta clonotypes.

V lost 0 bases and J lost 1, with 13 bases in between. The CDR3 spans 16 residues. Looked up from germline, CDR1 is SGHRS and CDR2 is YFSETQ. TCRdb reanalysed the reads using MiXCR and keeps one entry per CDR3 protein. The table has nearly 550,000 distinct CDR3 sequences, 15% to 20% seen once. With regard to this clonotype: Its antigen is not identified. The CDR3 does not end in the conserved phenylalanine or tryptophan, so this is likely a read error.

The chain employs TRBV5-1 and TRBJ2-5; no reliable D call. This receptor was obtained from a human donor in good health (CMV status not recorded). Some clones in this sample may be carry-over from other donors' samples. Specimen: CD8+ T cells from PBMCs. The CDR3 region is CASSLGISAGQETQYY. In DNA form, the CDR3 reads TGCGCCAGCAGCTTGGGAATATCGGCAGGCCAAGAGACCCAGTACTAC.